The entry that follows covers one TCR beta chain sequence. RNA transcripts yielded amplified TCR beta CDR3 regions. First-round RT-PCR relied on HTBI primers, and a second-round multiplex PCR came next. TCRdb independently ran MiXCR on the multiplex PCR reads; one entry per CDR3 protein. The sample holds more than 550,000 distinct CDR3 sequences; just over 40% are singletons and the top ten take more than 2.5%. The record originates from a study of Graves' ophthalmopathy and Graves' hyperthyroidism. About the study: No treatment had been given when peripheral blood was collected at initial diagnosis.

Having ophthalmopathy, the donors showed moderate-to-severe activity, CAS ≥3 and NOSPECS ≥4, with disease lasting under 3 months. Orbital computed tomography, thyroid ultrasound, TRAb, serum thyroxine and clinical symptoms formed the basis of diagnosis. Isolation of PBMCs was performed using about 9.9 ml of fresh peripheral blood. This receptor was taken from an adult man with Graves' ophthalmopathy. Sequencing input: peripheral blood.

CDR3 residues: CASSLVQTQYF. In DNA form, the CDR3 reads TGTGCCAGCAGCTTGGTTCAAACCCAGTACTTC. The chain combines TRBV7-2 with TRBJ2-5; D remains ambiguous. The germline V gene encodes CDR1 SGHTA and CDR2 FQGNSA. CDR3 length: 11 residues. The germline V and J ends were trimmed by 3 bases and 8 bases, with 7 bases remaining between them.